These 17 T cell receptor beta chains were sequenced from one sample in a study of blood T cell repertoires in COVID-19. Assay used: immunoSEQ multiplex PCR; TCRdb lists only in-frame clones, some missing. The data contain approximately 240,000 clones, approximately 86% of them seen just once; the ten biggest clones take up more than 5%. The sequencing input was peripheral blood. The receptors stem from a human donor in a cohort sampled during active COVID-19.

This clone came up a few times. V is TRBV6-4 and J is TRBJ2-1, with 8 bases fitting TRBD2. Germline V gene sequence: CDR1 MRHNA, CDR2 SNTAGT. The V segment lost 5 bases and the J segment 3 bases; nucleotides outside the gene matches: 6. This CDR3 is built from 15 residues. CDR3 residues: CASSPGGLDYNEQFF. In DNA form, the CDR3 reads TGTGCCAGCAGTCCCGGGGGACTAGACTACAATGAGCAGTTCTTC.

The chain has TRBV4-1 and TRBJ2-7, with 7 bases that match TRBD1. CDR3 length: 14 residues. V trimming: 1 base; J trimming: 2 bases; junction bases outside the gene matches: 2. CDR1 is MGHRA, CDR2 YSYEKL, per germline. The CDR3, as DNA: TGCGCCAGCAGCCAAGGGACAGGCACCTACGAGCAGTACTTC. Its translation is CASSQGTGTYEQYF.

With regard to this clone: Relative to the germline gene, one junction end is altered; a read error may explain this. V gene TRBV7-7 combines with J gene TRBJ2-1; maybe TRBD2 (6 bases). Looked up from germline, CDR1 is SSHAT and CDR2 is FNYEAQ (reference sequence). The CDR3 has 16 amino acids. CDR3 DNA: TGTGCTAGCAGCCCTCGGGGGAGCGGTTCTTACAATGAGCAGTTCTTC. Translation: CASSPRGSGSYNEQFF.

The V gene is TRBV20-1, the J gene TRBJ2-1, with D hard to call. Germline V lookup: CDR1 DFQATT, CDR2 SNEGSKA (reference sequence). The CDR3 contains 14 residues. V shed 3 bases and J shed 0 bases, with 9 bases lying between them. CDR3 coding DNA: TGCAGTGCTAGTCGGGTCATCTCCTACAATGAGCAGTTCTTC. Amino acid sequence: CSASRVISYNEQFF.

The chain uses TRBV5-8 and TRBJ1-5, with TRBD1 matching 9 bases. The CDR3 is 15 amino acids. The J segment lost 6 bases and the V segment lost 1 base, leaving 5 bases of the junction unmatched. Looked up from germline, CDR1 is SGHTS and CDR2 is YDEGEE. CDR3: CASSLLQGAAQPQHF. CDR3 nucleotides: TGTGCCAGCAGCTTGTTACAGGGGGCTGCTCAGCCCCAGCATTTT.

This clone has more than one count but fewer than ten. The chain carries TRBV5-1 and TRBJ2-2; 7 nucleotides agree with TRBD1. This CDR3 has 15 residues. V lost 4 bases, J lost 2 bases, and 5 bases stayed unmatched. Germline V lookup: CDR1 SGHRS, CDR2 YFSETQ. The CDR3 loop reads CASSPGTVNTGELFF. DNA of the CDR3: TGCGCCAGCAGCCCCGGGACAGTTAACACCGGGGAGCTGTTTTTT.

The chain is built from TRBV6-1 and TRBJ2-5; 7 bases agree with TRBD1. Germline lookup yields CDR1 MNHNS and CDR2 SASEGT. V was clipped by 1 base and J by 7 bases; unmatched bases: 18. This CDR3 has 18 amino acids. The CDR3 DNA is TGTGCCAGCAGTGAAGAAGGGGCCGGGACAAGAGGGGGCGGGACCCAGTACTTC. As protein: CASSEEGAGTRGGGTQYF.

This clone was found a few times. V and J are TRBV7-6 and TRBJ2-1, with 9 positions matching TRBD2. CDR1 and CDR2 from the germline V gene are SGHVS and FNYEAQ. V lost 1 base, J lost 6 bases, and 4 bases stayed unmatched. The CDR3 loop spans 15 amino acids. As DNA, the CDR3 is TGTGCCAGCAGCTTAGGGCTAGCGGGACTCAATGAGCAGTTCTTC. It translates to CASSLGLAGLNEQFF.

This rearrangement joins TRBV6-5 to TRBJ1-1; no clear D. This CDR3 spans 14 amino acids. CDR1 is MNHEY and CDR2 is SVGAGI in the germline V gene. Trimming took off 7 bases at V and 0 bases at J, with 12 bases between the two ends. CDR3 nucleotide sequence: TGTGCCAGCACCTGGACTGTTATGAACACTGAAGCTTTCTTT. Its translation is CASTWTVMNTEAFF.

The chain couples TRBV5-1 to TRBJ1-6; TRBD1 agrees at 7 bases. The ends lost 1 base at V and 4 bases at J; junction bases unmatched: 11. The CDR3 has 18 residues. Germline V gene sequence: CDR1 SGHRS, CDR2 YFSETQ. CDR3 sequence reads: CASSLYGQDNGYNSPLHF. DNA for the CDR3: TGCGCCAGCAGCTTGTACGGACAGGATAATGGGTATAATTCACCCCTCCACTTT. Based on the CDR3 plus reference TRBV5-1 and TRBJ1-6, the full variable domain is KAGVTQTPRYLIKTRGQQVTLSCSPISGHRSVSWYQQTPGQGLQFLFEYFSETQRNKGNFPGRFSGRQFSNSRSEMNVSTLELGDSALYLCASSLYGQDNGYNSPLHFGNGTRLTVT.

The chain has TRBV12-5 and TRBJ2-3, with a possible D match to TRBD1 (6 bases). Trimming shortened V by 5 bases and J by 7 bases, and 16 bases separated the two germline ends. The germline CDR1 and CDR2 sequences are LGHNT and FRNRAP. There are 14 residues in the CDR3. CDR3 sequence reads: CASGPGGVTNTQYF. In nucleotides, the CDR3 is TGTGCTAGTGGTCCTGGGGGCGTAACCAATACGCAGTATTTT.

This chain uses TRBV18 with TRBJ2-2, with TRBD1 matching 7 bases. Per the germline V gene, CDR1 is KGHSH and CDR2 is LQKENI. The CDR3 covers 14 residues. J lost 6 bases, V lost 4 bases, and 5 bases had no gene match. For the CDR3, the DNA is TGTGCCAGCTCACTTCGACAGGGTTCCGGGGAGCTGTTTTTT. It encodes CASSLRQGSGELFF.

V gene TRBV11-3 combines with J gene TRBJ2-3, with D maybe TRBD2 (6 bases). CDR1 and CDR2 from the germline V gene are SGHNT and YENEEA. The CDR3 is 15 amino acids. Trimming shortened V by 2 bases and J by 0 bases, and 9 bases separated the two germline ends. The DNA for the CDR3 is TGTGCCAGCAGCTTACGCGGAGGGAGCACAGATACGCAGTATTTT. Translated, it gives CASSLRGGSTDTQYF.

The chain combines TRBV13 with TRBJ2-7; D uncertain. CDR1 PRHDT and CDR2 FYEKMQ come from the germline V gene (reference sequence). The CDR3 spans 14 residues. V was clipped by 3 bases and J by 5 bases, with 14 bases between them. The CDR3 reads CASSLEPISDEQYF. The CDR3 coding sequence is TGTGCCAGCAGCTTGGAGCCGATATCCGACGAGCAGTACTTC.

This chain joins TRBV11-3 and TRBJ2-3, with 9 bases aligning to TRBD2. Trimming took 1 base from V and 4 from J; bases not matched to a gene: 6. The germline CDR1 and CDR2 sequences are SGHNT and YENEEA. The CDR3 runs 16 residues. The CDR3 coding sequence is TGTGCCAGCAGCTTAGGGGTAGCGGGAGAATCAGATACGCAGTATTTT. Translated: CASSLGVAGESDTQYF.

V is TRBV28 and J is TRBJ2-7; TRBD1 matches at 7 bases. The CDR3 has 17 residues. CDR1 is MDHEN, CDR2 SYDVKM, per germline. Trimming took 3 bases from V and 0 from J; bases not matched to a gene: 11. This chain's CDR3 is CASSLSYPGQDSYEQYF. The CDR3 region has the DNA TGTGCCAGCAGTTTGTCCTACCCAGGACAGGACTCCTACGAGCAGTACTTC.

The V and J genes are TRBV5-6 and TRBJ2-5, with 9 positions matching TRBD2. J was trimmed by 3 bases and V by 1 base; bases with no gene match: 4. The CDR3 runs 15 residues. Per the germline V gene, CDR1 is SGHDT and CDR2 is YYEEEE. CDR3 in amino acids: CASSLLSSGKETQYF. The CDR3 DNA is TGTGCCAGCAGCTTGTTGTCTAGCGGGAAAGAGACCCAGTACTTC.